These 2 T cell receptor beta chains were sequenced from one sample in a study of T cell repertoires in urothelial bladder cancer. Measured with immunoSEQ multiplex PCR; TCRdb has only the in-frame clones, and not every one. Counted here are hundreds of clones, around 70% occurring once; the ten biggest clones make up roughly 21%. Sequenced material: tumor-infiltrating cells from bladder cancer. The source is a human donor with urothelial carcinoma.

The rearrangement uses TRBV5-4 and TRBJ2-5; 7 bases are shared with TRBD2. Trimming removed 0 bases from V and 1 base from J; junction bases left unmatched: 6. CDR3 length: 16 residues. The V gene's germline CDR1 is SGHNT and CDR2 YYREEE (reference sequence). Written as DNA, the CDR3 is TGTGCCAGCAGCTTGGCCGGAGCGGGGAGCCAAGAGACCCAGTACTTC. This sequence encodes CASSLAGAGSQETQYF.

The rearrangement uses TRBV6-1 and TRBJ1-5; tentatively, D is TRBD1 (6 bases). Between the trimmed V and J ends, which lost 1 base and 6 bases, there was a span of 10 bases. Germline-derived CDR1 and CDR2 are MNHNS and SASEGT. This CDR3 is 14 amino acids long. The chain's CDR3 is CASSEGGASQPQHF. The CDR3 DNA sequence: TGTGCCAGCAGTGAAGGGGGGGCTAGTCAGCCCCAGCATTTT.